This T cell receptor beta chain comes out of a study of blood T cell repertoires in COVID-19. As for the study in general: Sites in the United States, Italy and Spain provided acute and convalescent COVID-19 samples. Sample material is recorded as cDNA or gDNA derived from T cells, B-cell-depleted T cells, or PBMCs.

Authors' methods: Using reference gene primer amplification, nucleated cell counts were estimated. Here immunoSEQ multiplex PCR was the method, and the copy in TCRdb shows in-frame clones only, minus some. V and J calls plus clone size are reproduced from that table; the DNA served to infer D and trimming. The profile shows more than 95,000 clones, 90% to 95% of them singletons. Sequencing was performed on peripheral blood. The receptor's source is a human donor in a cohort sampled during active COVID-19.

DNA of the CDR3: TGCGCCAGCAGCCGTATAGCGGGGGGGCTTTCGACCTACGAGCAGTACTTC. This gives the protein CASSRIAGGLSTYEQYF. The chain recombines TRBV5-1 with TRBJ2-7; 11 nucleotides agree with TRBD2. CDR1 and CDR2 from the germline V gene are SGHRS and YFSETQ. The CDR3 spans 17 residues. V was pared by 4 bases and J by 2 bases, with 11 bases of the junction left unmatched. The variable domain in full, with the rest retrieved from reference TRBV5-1 and TRBJ2-7, is KAGVTQTPRYLIKTRGQQVTLSCSPISGHRSVSWYQQTPGQGLQFLFEYFSETQRNKGNFPGRFSGRQFSNSRSEMNVSTLELGDSALYLCASSRIAGGLSTYEQYFGPGTRLTVT.